Sequencing of this TCR beta chain was carried out in a study of blood T cell repertoires in COVID-19. Using immunoSEQ multiplex PCR, the repertoire was profiled, and TCRdb retains in-frame clones only, with some absent. Here the sample spans 90,000 to 130,000 clones, roughly 86% being singletons. Per the germline V gene, CDR1 is MNHEY and CDR2 is SVGAGI. The CDR3 runs to 15 residues. V trimming: 6 bases; J trimming: 0 bases; junction bases outside the gene matches: 8. The sample comprised peripheral blood. The TCR sequence derives from a man aged 40-50 years with acute or convalescent COVID-19. This chain joins TRBV6-5 and TRBJ2-7; 7 bases match TRBD1. CDR3 region: CASRPRQGPSYEQYF. The CDR3 DNA is TGTGCCAGCAGACCACGACAGGGTCCCTCCTACGAGCAGTACTTC.